This T cell receptor (beta chain) comes out of a study of cytomegalovirus exposure and HLA in healthy donors. The germline V gene encodes CDR1 SGHRS and CDR2 YFSETQ. V was clipped by 4 bases and J by 4 bases; unmatched bases: 9. The CDR3 extends over 16 amino acids. This PCR relied on a set of 60 Vbeta primers and 13 Jbeta primers. TCRdb's table, derived via immunoSEQ multiplex PCR, lists solely in-frame clones and lacks some. The sample includes 180,000 or so clones, roughly 9.4% of them seen just once. The V and J genes are TRBV5-1 and TRBJ2-3; 10 nucleotides line up with TRBD1. The receptor was isolated from a woman under 40 in good health and CMV-seropositive. Material for sequencing was PBMCs. The CDR3 region is CASSRGGQGGSDTQYF. DNA for the CDR3: TGCGCCAGCAGCAGGGGAGGACAGGGGGGATCAGATACGCAGTATTTT.